This T cell receptor beta chain is drawn from a study of blood T cell repertoires in COVID-19. About the study: Material from acute and convalescent COVID-19 was sourced from the United States, Italy and Spain. Nucleic acid was either cDNA or gDNA, and it came from T cells, B-cell-depleted T cells, or PBMCs.

The CDR3 has 14 amino acids. V trimming: 5 bases; J trimming: 8 bases; junction bases outside the gene matches: 4. Germline loops: CDR1 SNHLY, CDR2 FYNNEI. Authors' processing steps: Nucleated cell number was recorded as an estimate derived from reference gene primer amplification. Here immunoSEQ multiplex PCR was the method, and the copy in TCRdb shows in-frame clones only, minus some. The V and J calls and clone size are taken from that table; D and trimming were inferred from the DNA. This table holds some 24,000 clones, 85% to 90% found once. In this sample, this clone turned up a few times. A Seattle source enrolled patients during active infection and followed them longitudinally.

J is TRBJ1-6 and V is TRBV2; 9 bases are shared with TRBD1. Sequences were obtained from peripheral blood. The receptor was isolated from a man between 70 and 80 years old with COVID-19, enrolled during active disease. The CDR3 DNA is TGTGCCAGCAGTAACAGGGGGCCCTATTCACCCCTCCACTTT. This encodes CASSNRGPYSPLHF.